The clone carrying this TCR beta chain was detected only a few times. The antigen remains undetermined. This sample was taken from a study of cytomegalovirus exposure and HLA in healthy donors. Findings and limits, study-wide: TRBV6-2, TRBV6-3 and other indistinguishable V segments were excluded.

A multiplex PCR was run with 60 Vbeta primers and 13 Jbeta primers. Measured with immunoSEQ multiplex PCR; TCRdb has only the in-frame clones, and not every one. The table lists about 120,000 clones, 73% of them singletons. The CDR3 has 12 residues. V gave up 8 bases and J gave up 7 bases; unmatched junction bases: 4. Germline V gene sequence: CDR1 SNHLY, CDR2 FYNNEI. Though probably carrying unrecorded immune exposures, donors were nominally healthy at sampling. The chain recombines TRBV2 with TRBJ1-5, with TRBD1 matching over 8 bases. The TCR originated in a woman in her forties in good health and CMV-seronegative. Sample: PBMCs. The CDR3 protein is CASGDRGQPQHF. Here the CDR3 DNA reads TGTGCCAGCGGAGACAGGGGACAGCCCCAGCATTTT. The full variable domain, in which reference TRBV2 and TRBJ1-5 provide the parts outside the CDR3, is EPEVTQTPSHQVTQMGQEVILRCVPISNHLYFYWYRQILGQKVEFLVSFYNNEISEKSEIFDDQFSVERPDGSNFTLKIRSTKLEDSAMYFCASGDRGQPQHFGDGTRLSIL.